This T cell receptor (beta chain) derives from a study of monozygotic twins with inflammatory bowel disease. General study points: IBD patients share fewer clonotypes with other people than healthy twins do, especially with disease activity. Healthy co-twins exceeded IBD patients in TCRbeta diversity as measured by inverse Simpson.

Per germline, CDR1 MNHEY and CDR2 SMNVEV (reference sequence). This CDR3 has 13 residues. TCRdb re-called the 5' RACE reads and shows each CDR3 protein once, DNA omitted. The sample is made up of some 200,000 distinct CDR3 sequences, and the top ten hold less than 2% of it. Notes on this clonotype: As yet, its antigen is unknown.

The sequenced sample consisted of blood. This sequence was found in a human donor with ulcerative colitis or Crohn's disease, or a healthy co-twin of an affected twin (not recorded which). The chain couples TRBV27 to TRBJ2-7. The CDR3 reads CASRLAGRHEQYF.